Listed below are T cell receptor beta chains from one sample, sequenced in a study of T cell responses to AZD1222 COVID-19 vaccine. Clones were sequenced by immunoSEQ multiplex PCR, and TCRdb holds only the in-frame ones, with some missing. This table has some 200,000 clones, approximately 90% appearing once. Sequences were derived from peripheral blood, sampled on day 0 of AZD1222 vaccination. All receptors derive from an adult in good health. Each CDR3 is given with its conserved first and last residue. A D gene is named only where the DNA matches it firmly. Not all rows give a size; the values are once, few, many and, for expanded clones, a class.

clone_size,d_call,j_call,v_call,cdr3_aa,cdr3_nt
-,TRBD2,TRBJ2-1,TRBV11-2,CASRTGGSYNEQFF,TGTGCCAGCAGGACGGGGGGATCCTACAATGAGCAGTTCTTC
-,-,TRBJ2-1,TRBV7-3,CASSLTLAGEQFF,TGTGCCAGCAGCTTAACGCTAGCTGGGGAGCAGTTCTTC
-,-,TRBJ1-2,TRBV28,CASSPRAGRYGYTF,TGTGCCAGCAGCCCCAGGGCGGGGCGCTATGGCTACACCTTC
few,-,TRBJ1-5,TRBV28,CASSLLSYQPQHF,TGTGCCAGCAGTTTACTGTCGTATCAGCCCCAGCATTTT
-,TRBD2,TRBJ2-3,TRBV11-3,CASSLVAGGPKDTQYF,TGTGCCAGCAGCTTAGTAGCGGGGGGGCCGAAAGATACGCAGTATTTT
-,TRBD1,TRBJ2-3,TRBV24-1,CATSDPDRVGTDTQYF,TGTGCCACCAGTGACCCCGACAGGGTAGGCACAGATACGCAGTATTTT
-,-,TRBJ2-5,TRBV7-3,CASSRLGQPQETQYF,TGTGCCAGCAGCCGGTTGGGGCAGCCACAAGAGACCCAGTACTTC
-,-,TRBJ1-1,TRBV6-5,CASSYSGDYTEAFF,TGTGCCAGCAGTTACTCAGGGGATTACACTGAAGCTTTCTTT
-,TRBD1,TRBJ2-1,TRBV9,CASSVGTVSYNEQFF,TGTGCCAGCAGCGTCGGGACAGTTTCCTACAATGAGCAGTTCTTC
-,TRBD1,TRBJ1-1,TRBV5-1,CASSSTGTENTEAFF,TGCGCCAGCAGCTCTACCGGGACAGAAAACACTGAAGCTTTCTTT
once,-,TRBJ1-6,TRBV6-5,CASSRHEGILHF,TGTGCCAGCAGTAGACACGAGGGCATACTCCACTTT
-,TRBD1,TRBJ1-5,TRBV7-2,CASSLGWDRVNQPQHF,TGTGCCAGCAGCTTAGGATGGGACAGGGTGAATCAGCCCCAGCATTTT
once,TRBD1,TRBJ2-6,TRBV19,CASSTRQGASAGANVLTF,TGTGCCAGTAGTACCCGACAGGGGGCGTCTGCTGGGGCCAACGTCCTGACTTTC
-,TRBD2,TRBJ2-1,TRBV7-8,CASSVLAGGFRAEQFF,TGTGCCAGCAGCGTTTTAGCGGGGGGGTTTCGGGCTGAGCAGTTCTTC
-,-,TRBJ2-5,TRBV7-6,CATALGEETQYF,TGTGCCACCGCGTTGGGGGAAGAGACCCAGTACTTC
-,-,TRBJ1-5,TRBV15,CATSIGRGNQPQHF,TGTGCCACCAGCATTGGACGAGGCAATCAGCCCCAGCATTTT
-,-,TRBJ2-7,TRBV19,CASSSGFGYEQYF,TGTGCCAGTTCCTCAGGGTTCGGCTACGAGCAGTACTTC
-,-,TRBJ1-3,TRBV19,CASSQGDAGNTIYF,TGTGCCAGTAGTCAGGGAGATGCTGGGAACACCATATATTTT
few,-,TRBJ2-7,TRBV27,CASSFTGGPEQYF,TGTGCCAGCAGTTTTACAGGCGGGCCGGAGCAGTACTTC
once,-,TRBJ2-1,TRBV19,CASSWSLSDGEQFF,TGTGCCAGTAGTTGGTCCCTCTCCGACGGTGAGCAGTTCTTC
once,-,TRBJ2-1,TRBV7-9,CASSPRGFSYNEQFF,TGTGCCAGCAGCCCACGGGGGTTCTCTTACAATGAGCAGTTCTTC
few,-,TRBJ1-1,TRBV12-3/TRBV12-4,CASSLNRDTEAFF,TGTGCCAGCAGTTTAAATCGAGACACTGAAGCTTTCTTT
-,TRBD2,TRBJ2-7,TRBV4-3,CASSQDSTSGSYEQYF,TGCGCCAGCAGCCAAGATTCGACTAGCGGCTCCTACGAGCAGTACTTC
once,-,TRBJ1-1,TRBV18,CASSPSQGLSTEAFF,TGTGCCAGCTCACCAAGTCAGGGGCTGAGCACTGAAGCTTTCTTT
-,TRBD1,TRBJ1-1,TRBV19,CARKTGESRGTEAFF,TGTGCCAGGAAGACAGGGGAGTCTAGAGGCACTGAAGCTTTCTTT
-,-,TRBJ2-5,TRBV2,CASSFDVVIETQYF,TGTGCCAGCAGTTTCGACGTAGTTATAGAGACCCAGTACTTC
-,-,TRBJ1-3,TRBV5-1,CASRPAGSSGNTIYF,TGCGCCAGCAGACCTGCAGGGTCCTCTGGAAACACCATATATTTT
-,-,TRBJ2-7,TRBV10-2,CASRSGPYEQYF,TGCGCCAGCAGAAGCGGCCCCTACGAGCAGTACTTC
-,TRBD1,TRBJ2-7,TRBV19,CASSTTGNYEQYF,TGTGCCAGTAGTACGACAGGGAACTACGAGCAGTACTTC
-,-,TRBJ2-7,TRBV7-9,CASRQGGNEQYF,TGTGCCAGCAGACAAGGAGGGAACGAGCAGTACTTC
-,-,TRBJ2-7,TRBV28,CASRTPRTEAYEQYF,TGTGCCAGCCGGACCCCACGGACAGAAGCCTACGAGCAGTACTTC
-,-,TRBJ2-1,TRBV6-5,CASRLSGFTDEQFF,TGTGCCAGCAGGCTTAGCGGCTTTACAGATGAGCAGTTCTTC